The 18 T cell receptor beta chains presented below share a single source sample, sequenced in a study of control samples from healthy donors and cancer patients. Here immunoSEQ multiplex PCR was the method, and the copy in TCRdb shows in-frame clones only, minus some. There are 130,000 to 150,000 clones in the sample; 88% occur only once, and 8% to 9.5% lies in the top ten. Sequencing input: blood. The receptor source for this set is a woman aged 25 to 39 in good health.

V usage is TRBV6-6 and J usage is TRBJ2-7, with TRBD1 matching over 7 bases. This CDR3 region has 13 residues. The ends lost 6 bases at V and 6 bases at J; junction bases unmatched: 8. From germline, CDR1 is MNHNY and CDR2 SVGAGI (reference sequence). The CDR3 sequence is CASSLGGLGEQYF. The CDR3 nucleotides read TGTGCCAGCAGCCTAGGGGGCTTGGGCGAGCAGTACTTC.

The J gene is TRBJ1-2, the V gene TRBV19; D is possibly TRBD1 (5 bases). The CDR3 has 13 residues. Germline V gives CDR1 LNHDA, CDR2 SQIVND (reference sequence). V was pared by 9 bases and J by 8 bases, with 19 bases between. For the CDR3, the DNA is TGTGCCAGCAGCCTCCCGGGGCCAGAGGGCTACACCTTC. It encodes CASSLPGPEGYTF.

This clone appeared a single time. V is TRBV7-2 and J is TRBJ2-3; 9 bases fit TRBD1. This CDR3 contains 15 residues. The junction had 2 bases not matched to a gene; V was cut back by 1 base and J by 3 bases. The V gene's germline CDR1 is SGHTA and CDR2 FQGNSA. CDR3 nucleotides: TGTGCCAGCAGCTTAGTAGGACAGGGGACAGATACGCAGTATTTT. It codes for CASSLVGQGTDTQYF.

The genes are TRBV6-5 and TRBJ2-1, with D perhaps matching TRBD2 (5 bases). Trimming cost V 7 bases and J 5 bases, with 18 bases left between them. The V gene's germline CDR1 is MNHEY and CDR2 SVGAGI. There are 15 residues in the CDR3. The CDR3 protein is CASKSGFGGNNEQFF. The DNA for the CDR3 is TGTGCCAGCAAGTCGGGGTTCGGTGGGAACAATGAGCAGTTCTTC.

V is TRBV2 and J is TRBJ1-2, with D hard to call. Trimming left V 2 bases short and J 4 bases short, with 14 bases between. From germline, CDR1 is SNHLY and CDR2 FYNNEI. This CDR3 has 15 residues. CDR3 protein: CASSESRVSSYGYTF. The CDR3, as DNA: TGTGCCAGCAGTGAATCGAGGGTTTCATCCTATGGCTACACCTTC.

This chain links TRBV28 with TRBJ2-5, with TRBD1 matching 7 bases. Trimming took 6 bases from V and 2 from J; bases not matched to a gene: 6. The CDR3 loop spans 14 amino acids. From germline, CDR1 is MDHEN and CDR2 SYDVKM. This chain's CDR3 is CASRQTGEQETQYF. As DNA, the CDR3 is TGTGCCAGCAGGCAAACAGGGGAACAAGAGACCCAGTACTTC.

In its sample, this clone was seen a few times. This chain uses TRBV2 with TRBJ2-1, with 7 bases aligning to TRBD2. The ends lost 8 bases at V and 8 bases at J; junction bases unmatched: 12. The germline V gene has CDR1 SNHLY and CDR2 FYNNEI. The CDR3 is made up of 14 amino acids. The CDR3, as DNA: TGTGCCAGCGGGACGCGGGAGACATACCATGAGCAGTTCTTC. This codes for CASGTRETYHEQFF.

The gene calls are TRBV3-1 (or the pseudogene TRBV3-2) and TRBJ2-1; 12 positions match TRBD2. Trimming cost V 2 bases and J 2 bases; bases outside gene matches: 4. CDR3 length equals 17 residues. Germline V gene sequence: CDR1 LGHDT, CDR2 YNNKEL (reference sequence). CDR3: CASSQQGTSGPYNEQFF. CDR3 nucleotide sequence: TGTGCCAGCAGCCAACAGGGGACTAGCGGGCCCTACAATGAGCAGTTCTTC.

V usage is TRBV30 and J usage is TRBJ1-3; 7 bases are shared with TRBD1. The CDR3 is 15 amino acids. V lost 1 base, J lost 4 bases, and 7 bases stayed unmatched. CDR1 GTSNPN and CDR2 SVGIG come from the germline V gene (reference sequence). The CDR3 here is CAWSAGQRAGNTIYF. CDR3 nucleotide sequence: TGTGCCTGGAGTGCGGGACAGAGGGCCGGAAACACCATATATTTT.

Comments on this clone: The junction and the germline gene differ at one end; a read error may be behind it. V is TRBV7-7 and J is TRBJ2-1; D possibly corresponds to TRBD2 (5 bases). From germline, CDR1 is SSHAT and CDR2 FNYEAQ (reference sequence). The CDR3 spans 15 residues. The CDR3 region is CASSLDGNGHNEQFF. As DNA, the CDR3 is TGTGCTAGCAGCTTAGACGGGAATGGCCACAATGAGCAGTTCTTC.

The genes are TRBV28 and TRBJ1-5; D is uncertain. The ends were cut back, 5 bases at V and 8 bases at J, with 13 bases in the middle. The CDR3 has 13 residues. Germline CDR1 MDHEN, CDR2 SYDVKM. The CDR3 DNA sequence: TGTGCCAGCAGTCAATCCAGGAAGGAGCCCCAGCATTTT. Its translation: CASSQSRKEPQHF. The full variable domain, completed using reference TRBV28 and TRBJ1-5, is DVKVTQSSRYLVKRTGEKVFLECVQDMDHENMFWYRQDPGLGLRLIYFSYDVKMKEKGDIPEGYSVSREKKERFSLILESASTNQTSMYLCASSQSRKEPQHFGDGTRLSIL.

V gene TRBV4-2 combines with J gene TRBJ2-1; D is possibly TRBD2 (5 bases). The V gene lost 1 base and the J gene lost 4 bases, with 14 bases spanning the gap. This CDR3 has 16 residues. The germline V gene encodes CDR1 LGHNA and CDR2 YNFKEQ. The CDR3 is CASSQAGRREYNEQFF. The CDR3 bases are TGTGCCAGCAGCCAAGCGGGCAGAAGGGAGTACAATGAGCAGTTCTTC.

V gene TRBV19 combines with J gene TRBJ2-2; D gene uncertain. There are 13 residues in the CDR3. The germline V gene has CDR1 LNHDA and CDR2 SQIVND (reference sequence). With 3 bases removed from V and 3 bases from J, the gap between germline ends came to 5 bases. Here the CDR3 DNA reads TGTGCCAGTAGTATCGTGGACACCGGGGAGCTGTTTTTT. Its translation is CASSIVDTGELFF.

The table lists this clone with a count of one. V usage is TRBV2 and J usage is TRBJ2-1; D gene ambiguous. Germline values: CDR1 SNHLY, CDR2 FYNNEI. The CDR3 consists of 14 residues. The V and J ends lost 3 bases and 8 bases respectively, with 14 bases between them. CDR3 residues: CASSEAWAGDEQFF. The CDR3 region has the DNA TGTGCCAGCAGTGAGGCCTGGGCTGGGGATGAGCAGTTCTTC.

The chain uses TRBV2 and TRBJ2-3; 11 bases match TRBD2. CDR3 length equals 15 residues. Looked up from germline, CDR1 is SNHLY and CDR2 is FYNNEI. The junction had 8 bases not matched to a gene; V was cut back by 6 bases and J by 6 bases. The DNA for the CDR3 is TGTGCCAGCAGAGAACTAGCGGGAGCATCGGATACGCAGTATTTT. It is translated as CASRELAGASDTQYF.

V is TRBV30 and J is TRBJ1-1; possible D gene TRBD1, 5 bases. Trimming removed 0 bases from V and 3 bases from J, with 8 bases in between. Germline V gene lookup returns CDR1 GTSNPN and CDR2 SVGIG (reference sequence). The CDR3 is 13 residues long. CDR3 bases: TGTGCCTGGAGTGTGGGGGTGGACACTGAAGCTTTCTTT. Protein product: CAWSVGVDTEAFF.

The genes are TRBV5-5 and TRBJ2-7, with unresolved D. Germline V lookup: CDR1 SGHKS, CDR2 YYEKEE (reference sequence). V lost 1 base and J lost 0, with 5 bases in between. The CDR3 consists of 13 residues. CDR3 coding DNA: TGTGCCAGCAGCTTGTGGAGCTCCTACGAGCAGTACTTC. Amino acid sequence: CASSLWSSYEQYF.

The chain joins TRBV19 to TRBJ2-3; TRBD2 aligns across 12 bases. This CDR3 is 19 amino acids long. Germline-derived CDR1 and CDR2 are LNHDA and SQIVND (reference sequence). The CDR3 DNA reads TGTGCTTCATCCCGGCTAGCGGGAGGGCCGGGGGGACCTTTCGGTACGCAGTATTTT. Encoded protein: CASSRLAGGPGGPFGTQYF.